These T cell receptor beta chains were read from a single sample in a study of early T cells in non-severe SARS-CoV-2 infection. TCRdb reprocessed the 5' RACE reads with MiXCR, giving one entry per CDR3 protein. Of 25,000 to 30,000 distinct CDR3 sequences listed, about 5% are singletons. Sequences were obtained from whole blood. The source of these receptors is an adult who was a healthcare worker with PCR-confirmed SARS-CoV-2 infection or an uninfected control (not recorded which). CDR3s include the opening cysteine and the closing phenylalanine or tryptophan. Fields, in order: J gene, D gene, V gene, CDR3 length, clone size, CDR3 protein, CDR3 DNA. The D gene is left open where the match is weak. Only part of the rows carry a size: once, few, many, or a class if the clone is expanded.

j_call: TRBJ1-4
d_call: .
v_call: TRBV7-9
cdr3_length: 15
clone_size: many
cdr3_aa: CASSAATGDFRKLFF
cdr3_nt: TGTGCCAGCAGCGCTGCGACGGGCGACTTCAGAAAACTGTTTTTT

j_call: TRBJ1-1
d_call: .
v_call: TRBV3-1
cdr3_length: 15
clone_size: .
cdr3_aa: CASSQDNRGNTEAFF
cdr3_nt: TGTGCCAGCAGCCAAGATAATCGGGGGAACACTGAAGCTTTCTTT

j_call: TRBJ1-4
d_call: TRBD1
v_call: TRBV7-9
cdr3_length: 14
clone_size: many
cdr3_aa: CASSWDSHGEKLFF
cdr3_nt: TGTGCCAGCAGCTGGGACAGCCATGGTGAAAAACTGTTTTTT

j_call: TRBJ2-5
d_call: .
v_call: TRBV7-2
cdr3_length: 16
clone_size: many
cdr3_aa: CASSLARAGVGETQYF
cdr3_nt: TGTGCCAGCAGCTTAGCGCGGGCAGGGGTGGGGGAGACCCAGTACTTC

j_call: TRBJ2-5
d_call: .
v_call: TRBV5-1
cdr3_length: 12
clone_size: many
cdr3_aa: CASSLPRETQYF
cdr3_nt: TGCGCCAGCAGCCTCCCCCGGGAGACCCAGTACTTC

j_call: TRBJ2-2
d_call: .
v_call: TRBV29-1
cdr3_length: 12
clone_size: few
cdr3_aa: CSVLHSAGELFF
cdr3_nt: TGCAGCGTCCTACATTCGGCCGGGGAGCTGTTTTTT

j_call: TRBJ2-3
d_call: TRBD2
v_call: TRBV13
cdr3_length: 16
clone_size: many
cdr3_aa: CASSTGLAGPADTQYF
cdr3_nt: TGTGCCAGCAGCACGGGACTAGCGGGACCTGCAGATACGCAGTATTTT

j_call: TRBJ1-4
d_call: TRBD1
v_call: TRBV3-1
cdr3_length: 16
clone_size: .
cdr3_aa: CASSQDLTGEDEKLFF
cdr3_nt: TGTGCCAGCAGCCAAGATCTTACAGGGGAAGACGAAAAACTGTTTTTT

j_call: TRBJ2-1
d_call: TRBD2
v_call: TRBV6-4
cdr3_length: 15
clone_size: medium-sized
cdr3_aa: CASSAAAGGPGEQFF
cdr3_nt: TGTGCCAGCAGTGCGGCAGCGGGAGGGCCCGGTGAGCAGTTCTTC

j_call: TRBJ2-1
d_call: .
v_call: TRBV28
cdr3_length: 15
clone_size: many
cdr3_aa: CASRAPWTTLNEQFF
cdr3_nt: TGTGCCAGCCGTGCTCCGTGGACAACTCTCAATGAGCAGTTCTTC

j_call: TRBJ1-2
d_call: .
v_call: TRBV9
cdr3_length: 16
clone_size: many
cdr3_aa: CASSVALSPADYGYTF
cdr3_nt: TGTGCCAGCAGCGTAGCCCTTAGCCCGGCGGACTATGGCTACACCTTC

j_call: TRBJ1-4
d_call: .
v_call: TRBV20-1
cdr3_length: 14
clone_size: many
cdr3_aa: CSARTGQGGEKLFF
cdr3_nt: TGCAGTGCTAGAACCGGCCAGGGAGGTGAAAAACTGTTTTTT

j_call: TRBJ2-2
d_call: TRBD1
v_call: TRBV18
cdr3_length: 15
clone_size: .
cdr3_aa: CASSPRTGFTGELFF
cdr3_nt: TGTGCCAGCTCACCGAGGACAGGGTTCACCGGGGAGCTGTTTTTT

j_call: TRBJ2-7
d_call: .
v_call: TRBV6-6
cdr3_length: 14
clone_size: few
cdr3_aa: CASTLRGFTYEQYF
cdr3_nt: TGTGCCAGCACCCTCCGGGGGTTTACCTACGAGCAGTACTTC

j_call: TRBJ2-3
d_call: .
v_call: TRBV20-1
cdr3_length: 12
clone_size: few
cdr3_aa: CSARRDPDTQYF
cdr3_nt: TGCAGTGCTAGGAGAGACCCAGATACGCAGTATTTT

j_call: TRBJ2-3
d_call: .
v_call: TRBV29-1
cdr3_length: 14
clone_size: .
cdr3_aa: CSVHPRQAPDTQYF
cdr3_nt: TGCAGCGTTCACCCCCGACAGGCGCCAGATACGCAGTATTTT

j_call: TRBJ1-4
d_call: .
v_call: TRBV12-3/TRBV12-4
cdr3_length: 15
clone_size: many
cdr3_aa: CASSPRTATNEKLFF
cdr3_nt: TGTGCCAGCAGTCCCCGGACGGCAACTAATGAAAAACTGTTTTTT

j_call: TRBJ2-7
d_call: TRBD1
v_call: TRBV20-1
cdr3_length: 12
clone_size: many
cdr3_aa: CSANGQGVEQYF
cdr3_nt: TGCAGTGCAAATGGACAGGGTGTCGAGCAGTACTTC

j_call: TRBJ2-3
d_call: TRBD1
v_call: TRBV7-6
cdr3_length: 13
clone_size: .
cdr3_aa: CASRTGDADTQYF
cdr3_nt: TGTGCCAGCAGAACAGGGGACGCAGATACGCAGTATTTT

j_call: TRBJ1-1
d_call: .
v_call: TRBV7-2
cdr3_length: 13
clone_size: many
cdr3_aa: CASSLPLNTEAFF
cdr3_nt: TGTGCCAGCAGCTTGCCCCTGAACACTGAAGCTTTCTTT

j_call: TRBJ2-7
d_call: .
v_call: TRBV11-2
cdr3_length: 12
clone_size: many
cdr3_aa: CASSFGSYEQYF
cdr3_nt: TGTGCCAGCAGCTTTGGATCCTACGAGCAGTACTTC

j_call: TRBJ2-1
d_call: .
v_call: TRBV6-2/TRBV6-3
cdr3_length: 11
clone_size: many
cdr3_aa: CASSKVNEQFF
cdr3_nt: TGTGCCAGCAGTAAGGTGAATGAGCAGTTCTTC

j_call: TRBJ2-1
d_call: .
v_call: TRBV4-2
cdr3_length: 19
clone_size: .
cdr3_aa: CASSQDMGGWGNSYNEQFF
cdr3_nt: TGTGCCAGCAGCCAAGATATGGGGGGTTGGGGGAACTCCTACAATGAGCAGTTCTTC

j_call: TRBJ1-1
d_call: .
v_call: TRBV29-1
cdr3_length: 14
clone_size: many
cdr3_aa: CSARYGQLNTEAFF
cdr3_nt: TGCAGCGCCCGCTATGGACAACTGAACACTGAAGCTTTCTTT

j_call: TRBJ2-1
d_call: .
v_call: TRBV11-2
cdr3_length: 16
clone_size: many
cdr3_aa: CASSLDPPGYYNEQFF
cdr3_nt: TGTGCCAGCAGCTTAGATCCCCCTGGGTACTACAATGAGCAGTTCTTC

j_call: TRBJ1-1
d_call: .
v_call: TRBV16
cdr3_length: 12
clone_size: .
cdr3_aa: CASSPNRGEAFF
cdr3_nt: TGTGCCAGCAGCCCCAATCGTGGTGAAGCTTTCTTT

j_call: TRBJ2-1
d_call: TRBD1
v_call: TRBV12-5
cdr3_length: 16
clone_size: many
cdr3_aa: CASGTGQGSSYNEQFF
cdr3_nt: TGTGCTAGTGGAACCGGACAGGGGAGCTCCTACAATGAGCAGTTCTTC

j_call: TRBJ2-1
d_call: .
v_call: TRBV5-1
cdr3_length: 15
clone_size: medium-sized
cdr3_aa: CASSFIDPSYNEQFF
cdr3_nt: TGCGCCAGCAGCTTTATAGATCCCTCCTACAATGAGCAGTTCTTC

j_call: TRBJ2-1
d_call: TRBD1
v_call: TRBV24-1
cdr3_length: 15
clone_size: many
cdr3_aa: CATSVTGGASDEQFF
cdr3_nt: TGTGCCACCAGTGTGACAGGGGGCGCTTCGGATGAGCAGTTCTTC

j_call: TRBJ2-5
d_call: .
v_call: TRBV3-1
cdr3_length: 12
clone_size: few
cdr3_aa: CASSRTQETQYF
cdr3_nt: TGTGCCAGCAGCCGGACCCAAGAGACCCAGTACTTC

j_call: TRBJ1-4
d_call: .
v_call: TRBV6-5
cdr3_length: 17
clone_size: many
cdr3_aa: CASSYSSRGGSNEKLFF
cdr3_nt: TGTGCCAGCAGTTACTCGAGTCGGGGCGGATCGAATGAAAAACTGTTTTTT

j_call: TRBJ2-1
d_call: TRBD2
v_call: TRBV11-2
cdr3_length: 17
clone_size: many
cdr3_aa: CASSPRPTSGRSNEQFF
cdr3_nt: TGTGCCAGCAGCCCCCGACCGACTAGCGGGAGGTCCAATGAGCAGTTCTTC

j_call: TRBJ2-7
d_call: .
v_call: TRBV19
cdr3_length: 14
clone_size: few
cdr3_aa: CASKVSGTSYEQYF
cdr3_nt: TGTGCCAGTAAGGTGAGCGGAACCTCCTACGAGCAGTACTTC

j_call: TRBJ2-5
d_call: .
v_call: TRBV4-1
cdr3_length: 15
clone_size: many
cdr3_aa: CASSKGTAIQETQYF
cdr3_nt: TGCGCCAGCAGCAAAGGGACCGCAATACAAGAGACCCAGTACTTC

j_call: TRBJ2-7
d_call: TRBD2
v_call: TRBV20-1
cdr3_length: 13
clone_size: .
cdr3_aa: CSAPGGARHEQYF
cdr3_nt: TGCAGTGCTCCCGGGGGGGCCAGGCACGAGCAGTACTTC

j_call: TRBJ2-1
d_call: .
v_call: TRBV4-1
cdr3_length: 16
clone_size: many
cdr3_aa: CASSQDRARGYNEQFF
cdr3_nt: TGCGCCAGCAGCCAAGACAGGGCCAGGGGCTACAATGAGCAGTTCTTC

j_call: TRBJ2-4
d_call: TRBD1
v_call: TRBV20-1
cdr3_length: 13
clone_size: many
cdr3_aa: CSAFDRGASIQYF
cdr3_nt: TGCAGTGCTTTCGACAGGGGGGCGAGCATTCAGTACTTC

j_call: TRBJ2-7
d_call: TRBD1
v_call: TRBV20-1
cdr3_length: 15
clone_size: many
cdr3_aa: CSASYPDRGRYEQYF
cdr3_nt: TGCAGTGCTTCATACCCGGACAGGGGGCGTTACGAGCAGTACTTC

j_call: TRBJ1-6
d_call: .
v_call: TRBV28
cdr3_length: 12
clone_size: many
cdr3_aa: CASSLLNSPLHF
cdr3_nt: TGTGCCAGCAGTTTACTGAATTCACCCCTCCACTTT

j_call: TRBJ2-7
d_call: TRBD1
v_call: TRBV12-3/TRBV12-4
cdr3_length: 15
clone_size: few
cdr3_aa: CASGWSDRASYEQYF
cdr3_nt: TGTGCCAGCGGGTGGTCGGACAGGGCCTCCTACGAGCAGTACTTC

j_call: TRBJ2-1
d_call: .
v_call: TRBV2
cdr3_length: 14
clone_size: few
cdr3_aa: CASSRGAIGNEQFF
cdr3_nt: TGTGCCAGCAGCAGGGGCGCGATTGGGAATGAGCAGTTCTTC

j_call: TRBJ2-1
d_call: .
v_call: TRBV6-5
cdr3_length: 14
clone_size: many
cdr3_aa: CASSRTQASNEQFF
cdr3_nt: TGTGCCAGCAGCCGCACGCAGGCATCGAATGAGCAGTTCTTC